This record covers a single T cell receptor (beta chain). CDR3 length equals 16 residues. CDR1 is ENHRY, CDR2 SYGVKD, per germline. Trimming removed 4 bases from V and 0 bases from J; junction bases left unmatched: 7. The assay was immunoSEQ multiplex PCR, and TCRdb's table has in-frame clones only and misses some. Among approximately 300,000 clones listed, roughly 90% were seen once. The data were taken from a study of blood T cell repertoires in COVID-19. Study overall: The United States, Italy and Spain provided the acute and convalescent COVID-19 samples.

The sequencing sample was made of PBMCs or T cells enriched from blood (not recorded which). This TCR derives from a woman aged 25-40 years who had recovered from COVID-19. The J gene is TRBJ1-2, the V gene TRBV10-3; 8 positions match TRBD1. CDR3: CAISAGQGLSNYGYTF. Here the CDR3 DNA reads TGTGCCATCAGTGCCGGACAGGGTCTTTCTAACTATGGCTACACCTTC.